These 12 T cell receptor beta chains originate from one sample sequenced in a study of blood T cell repertoires in COVID-19. The assay was immunoSEQ multiplex PCR, and TCRdb's table has in-frame clones only and misses some. The sample lists fewer than 300,000 clones; 80% to 95% were seen once. Sequencing input: PBMCs or T cells enriched from blood (not recorded which). The receptors were sampled from a woman younger than 45 who had recovered from COVID-19.

The table lists this clone with a count of one. The chain combines TRBV29-1 with TRBJ2-1; TRBD2 aligns across 8 bases. This CDR3 contains 18 residues. Germline V gene data show CDR1 as SQVTM and CDR2 as ANQGSEA. V was pared by 0 bases and J by 4 bases, with 14 bases of the junction left unmatched. The CDR3 protein is CSVEDLGVAGPKYNEQFF. CDR3 coding DNA: TGCAGCGTTGAAGATCTAGGGGTAGCGGGACCCAAATACAATGAGCAGTTCTTC.

The CDR3 region is CASSAGQETQYF. The CDR3 DNA sequence: TGTGCCAGCTCCGCCGGCCAAGAGACCCAGTACTTC. This rearrangement joins TRBV25-1 to TRBJ2-5; D ambiguous. The V end lost 8 bases, the J end lost 1 base, and 8 bases lay between the germline ends. Germline V CDR1 and CDR2: MGHDK, SYGVNS. CDR3 length equals 12 residues.

The V and J genes are TRBV2 and TRBJ2-1; 9 positions match TRBD2. This CDR3 has 14 amino acids. CDR1 is SNHLY and CDR2 is FYNNEI in the germline V gene. V gave up 7 bases and J gave up 2 bases; unmatched junction bases: 3. DNA of the CDR3: TGTGCCAGCATCGCGGGAGGGCCCTACAATGAGCAGTTCTTC. This codes for CASIAGGPYNEQFF.

The chain is built from TRBV19 and TRBJ2-3; TRBD2 is a possible D gene (6 bases). CDR1 is LNHDA and CDR2 is SQIVND in the germline V gene (reference sequence). The CDR3 spans 12 residues. V dropped 6 bases and J dropped 4 bases, with 8 bases sitting between them. CDR3 sequence (DNA): TGTGCCAGTAGCGGGAGCTCAGATACGCAGTATTTT. It yields the protein CASSGSSDTQYF.

This clone was observed a few times. The chain couples TRBV4-3 to TRBJ2-1; maybe TRBD2 (5 bases). The CDR3 loop spans 14 amino acids. Trimming removed 4 bases from V and 4 bases from J, with 11 bases in between. CDR1 LGHNA and CDR2 YSLEER come from the germline V gene. The CDR3, as DNA: TGCGCCAGCAGCCCCATGGGAGCTTACAATGAGCAGTTCTTC. Its translation: CASSPMGAYNEQFF.

The chain links TRBV2 to TRBJ2-7, with a possible D match to TRBD2 (5 bases). Germline CDR1 reads SNHLY; CDR2 reads FYNNEI. The V and J ends lost 7 bases and 2 bases respectively, with 15 bases between them. CDR3 length: 14 residues. The CDR3 region is CASKPNSGTYEQYF. DNA for the CDR3: TGTGCCAGCAAACCCAACTCCGGGACCTACGAGCAGTACTTC.

The chain combines TRBV28 with TRBJ1-6; TRBD1 matches at 10 bases. V dropped 8 bases and J dropped 5; count of bases not matched to a gene: 12. The V gene's germline CDR1 is MDHEN and CDR2 SYDVKM. The CDR3 consists of 17 residues. CDR3 loop: CASRTTGQGRDNSPLHF. The CDR3 DNA sequence: TGTGCCAGCCGAACAACGGGACAGGGGAGAGATAATTCACCCCTCCACTTT. The variable domain in full, completed from reference TRBV28 and TRBJ1-6, reads DVKVTQSSRYLVKRTGEKVFLECVQDMDHENMFWYRQDPGLGLRLIYFSYDVKMKEKGDIPEGYSVSREKKERFSLILESASTNQTSMYLCASRTTGQGRDNSPLHFGNGTRLTVT.

The chain uses TRBV10-3 and TRBJ2-1; tentatively, D is TRBD2 (6 bases). The CDR3 has 18 residues. V lost 3 bases, J lost 6 bases, and 24 bases lay in between. Germline lookup yields CDR1 ENHRY and CDR2 SYGVKD. The CDR3 is CAISDPNNRGGAGNEQFF. The CDR3 coding sequence is TGTGCCATCAGTGACCCAAACAATCGTGGGGGAGCGGGCAATGAGCAGTTCTTC.

The table lists this clone with many counts. The chain has TRBV5-5 and TRBJ2-7, with 7 bases aligning to TRBD1. The germline V gene encodes CDR1 SGHKS and CDR2 YYEKEE (reference sequence). The length of the CDR3 is 15 residues. Losses at the gene ends were 0 bases for V and 2 bases for J; bases not matched to a gene: 5. The CDR3: CASSLDGTVPYEQYF. CDR3 nucleotide sequence: TGTGCCAGCAGCTTGGATGGGACAGTCCCCTACGAGCAGTACTTC.

This CDR3 reads CASSYSIREQYF. In nucleotides, the CDR3 is TGTGCCAGCAGTTACTCGATACGGGAGCAGTACTTC. The V gene is TRBV6-2 or TRBV6-3, the J gene TRBJ2-7; D gene ambiguous. Germline assignment: CDR1 MNHEY and CDR2 SVGEGT. CDR3 length equals 12 residues. V shed 0 bases and J shed 7 bases, with 7 bases lying between them.

This clone was picked up one time. The chain carries TRBV11-2 and TRBJ2-7; tentatively, D is TRBD1 (5 bases). The CDR3 spans 14 residues. Germline CDR1 and CDR2: SGHAT and FQNNGV. Trimming took off 1 base at V and 2 bases at J, with 9 bases between the two ends. CDR3 residues: CASSLVPGTYEQYF. For the CDR3, the DNA is TGTGCCAGCAGCTTAGTCCCAGGGACCTACGAGCAGTACTTC.

CDR3 sequence: CASSRPLGLAGVGYEQYF. The CDR3 DNA sequence: TGTGCCAGCAGTCGACCCCTAGGGCTAGCGGGAGTTGGCTACGAGCAGTACTTC. The chain couples TRBV28 to TRBJ2-7; 10 nucleotides agree with TRBD2. The CDR3 has 18 amino acids. CDR1 and CDR2 (germline): MDHEN, SYDVKM. After removal of 5 bases from V and 3 bases from J, the junction contained 16 bases not matched to a gene.